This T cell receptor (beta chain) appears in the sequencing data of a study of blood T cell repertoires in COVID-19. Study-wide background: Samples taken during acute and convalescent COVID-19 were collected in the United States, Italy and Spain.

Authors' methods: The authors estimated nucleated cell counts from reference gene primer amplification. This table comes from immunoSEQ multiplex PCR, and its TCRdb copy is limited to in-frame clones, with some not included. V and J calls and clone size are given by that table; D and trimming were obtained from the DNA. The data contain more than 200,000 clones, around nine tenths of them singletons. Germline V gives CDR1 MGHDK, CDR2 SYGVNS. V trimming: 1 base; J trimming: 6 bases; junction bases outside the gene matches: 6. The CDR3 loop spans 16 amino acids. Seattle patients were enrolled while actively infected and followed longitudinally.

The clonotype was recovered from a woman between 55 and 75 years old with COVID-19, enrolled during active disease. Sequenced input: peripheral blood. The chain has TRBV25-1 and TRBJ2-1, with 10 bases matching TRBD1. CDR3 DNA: TGTGCCAGCAGTGAATCGGGACAGGGGTTGCGCAATGAGCAGTTCTTC. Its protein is CASSESGQGLRNEQFF.